This TCR beta chain was observed in a study of prognosis after radiotherapy for stage I lung cancer. The germline V gene has CDR1 DFQATT and CDR2 SNEGSKA (reference sequence). The V and J ends lost 3 bases and 5 bases, in that order; junction bases with no gene match: 5. The CDR3 is made up of 14 amino acids. This clonotype appeared many times. Using two-round multiplex PCR, the authors amplified TCR beta CDR3 from genomic DNA. The authors ran first-round PCR with primers specific to each TRBV and TRBJ gene. One entry per CDR3 protein, called by TCRdb with MiXCR from the multiplex PCR reads. Seen here are 25,000 to 35,000 distinct CDR3 sequences, 40% to 50% observed once, and the top ten hold approximately 15%.

This TCR was recovered from a donor aged 50 or older with non-small cell lung cancer. This sample comprised PBMCs, obtained before or after stereotactic body radiation therapy (not recorded which). This chain links TRBV20-1 with TRBJ2-3; 10 bases line up with TRBD2. The CDR3 DNA follows: TGCAGTGCTAGGGACTCTAGCGGGAGAGATACGCAGTATTTT. Residues: CSARDSSGRDTQYF.